These T cell receptor beta chains were read from a single sample in a study of blood T cells in healthy people across ages. TCRdb analysed the 5' RACE reads with MiXCR anew, one entry per CDR3 protein. The table shows roughly 2 million distinct CDR3 sequences, with 49% occurring only once. Specimen: blood. The receptors shown here come from a woman aged 40 to 50 in good health. Both conserved end residues are part of each CDR3. The D gene is left open where the match is weak. Size is stated for part of the rows, as once, few or many counts, or as a class when the clone is expanded.

J gene	D gene	clone size	V gene	CDR3 length	CDR3 DNA	CDR3 protein
TRBJ1-2	-	-	TRBV12-5	14	TGTGCCAGTGGTATGGACAGTTTTAACTATGGCTACACCTTC	CASGMDSFNYGYTF
TRBJ1-5	-	-	TRBV12-3/TRBV12-4	13	TGTGCCAGCAGTCTATGGAGCAATCAGCCCCAGCATTTT	CASSLWSNQPQHF
TRBJ1-2	-	once	TRBV6-6	14	TGTGCCAGCAGTTACGCAATCCCCATCTATGGCTACACCTTC	CASSYAIPIYGYTF
TRBJ2-7	-	few	TRBV6-2/TRBV6-3	12	TGTGCCAGCAGCTCGGGACACCTCGAGCAGTACTTC	CASSSGHLEQYF
TRBJ1-5	-	-	TRBV6-4	15	TGTGCCAGCAACGGACGACAGAAAGGGAATCAGCCCCAGCATTTT	CASNGRQKGNQPQHF
TRBJ2-5	-	-	TRBV2	13	TGTGCCAACCAGGGGGCTAGCGGTGAGACCCAGTACTTC	CANQGASGETQYF
TRBJ2-1	-	once	TRBV6-1	16	TGTGTCAGCAGTGAATTTAGCGGAATCTCCTACAATGAGCAGTTCTTC	CVSSEFSGISYNEQFF
TRBJ1-5	-	-	TRBV29-1	11	TGCAGCGTTGGGACTGGAGCTACTCAGCATTTT	CSVGTGATQHF
TRBJ2-3	TRBD1	-	TRBV20-1	12	TGCAGTGCTGGGACAGGGACAGATACGCAGTATTTT	CSAGTGTDTQYF
TRBJ2-3	-	-	TRBV10-3	14	TGTGCCATCAGTGACGGGGTTAGAACAGATACGCAGTATTTT	CAISDGVRTDTQYF
TRBJ2-7	-	-	TRBV18	16	TGTGCCAGCTCACCACTTGTCGCAGGCGACTACAATGAGCAGTACTTC	CASSPLVAGDYNEQYF
TRBJ2-1	-	-	TRBV9	15	TGTGCCAGCAGCGTAGGGCCGGGCTCCTACAATGAGCAGTTCTTC	CASSVGPGSYNEQFF
TRBJ1-1	-	-	TRBV15	15	TGTGCCACCAGCAGAGATCGGACAGCGAACACTGAAGCTTTCTTT	CATSRDRTANTEAFF
TRBJ2-7	-	-	TRBV10-3	12	TGTGCCATCAGTGAACAGAGCTACGAGCAGTACTTC	CAISEQSYEQYF
TRBJ2-1	-	many	TRBV6-4	13	TGTGCCAGCAGTGACTCCCAGGTATCTGTACAGTTCTTC	CASSDSQVSVQFF
TRBJ1-1	TRBD1	-	TRBV29-1	13	TGCAGCGCGGGACAGGGGTCGAACACTGAAGCTTTCTTT	CSAGQGSNTEAFF
TRBJ2-7	TRBD1	-	TRBV13	15	TGTGCCAGCAGCCACCGAACAGGGGTGACCTACGAGCAGTACTTC	CASSHRTGVTYEQYF
TRBJ1-2	-	-	TRBV6-5	13	TGTGCCAGCAGCAAAAGGGGGGTTTATGGCTACACCTTC	CASSKRGVYGYTF
TRBJ2-7	-	few	TRBV10-3	12	TGTGCCATCGCGGACAGAGACTACGAGCAGTACTTC	CAIADRDYEQYF
TRBJ2-7	-	-	TRBV7-9	15	TGTGCCAGCAGCTTAGGGGTAGGAGGGTCCGGCGAGCAGTACTTC	CASSLGVGGSGEQYF
TRBJ1-2	-	-	TRBV20-1	14	TGCAGTGCTAGAGCGGACAGCTCTAACTATGGCTACACCTTC	CSARADSSNYGYTF
TRBJ2-3	TRBD2	-	TRBV5-1	18	TGCGCCAGCAGCTCGAACCCCCCGGGACTAGGAGCAACAGATACGCAGTATTTT	CASSSNPPGLGATDTQYF
TRBJ2-5	-	few	TRBV10-3	12	TGTGCCATCAGTGTCGAACAAGAGACCCAGTACTTC	CAISVEQETQYF
TRBJ2-5	-	few	TRBV4-1	14	TGCGCCAGCAGCCTACAGGATTACCAAGAGACCCAGTACTTC	CASSLQDYQETQYF
TRBJ2-1	TRBD2	few	TRBV9	15	TGTGCCAGCAGCGTGAAACTAGCGGGACACAATGAGCAGTTCTTC	CASSVKLAGHNEQFF
TRBJ2-1	-	-	TRBV20-1	12	TGCAGTGCGCAACGGGTACAAGAGACCCAGTTCTTC	CSAQRVQETQFF
TRBJ2-1	-	few	TRBV7-3	12	TGTGCCAGCAGCTTAGGGTTCAGTGAGCAGTTCTTC	CASSLGFSEQFF
TRBJ2-1	-	once	TRBV11-2	17	TGTGCCAGCAGGGTAGCCGGGGTAGGGCGGGGGCACAATGAGCAGTTCTTC	CASRVAGVGRGHNEQFF
TRBJ1-1	-	-	TRBV7-2	13	TGTGCCAGCAGCCCAAATGCCAGGGCTGAAGCTTTCTTT	CASSPNARAEAFF
TRBJ2-5	-	few	TRBV16	13	TGTGCCAGCACCCCGGAAGGGGACGAGACCCAGTACTTC	CASTPEGDETQYF
TRBJ2-1	TRBD1	-	TRBV27	15	TGTGCCAGCAGTCAACAGGGGGCACAATCCCAGTATCAGTTCTTC	CASSQQGAQSQYQFF
TRBJ2-1	TRBD2	-	TRBV10-3	13	TGTGCCATCTTAGCGGGAGAAGGCAATGAGCAGTTCTTC	CAILAGEGNEQFF
TRBJ2-5	-	-	TRBV9	15	TGTGCCAGCAGCGTATCCCCCGACCTTGGAGAGACCCAGTACTTC	CASSVSPDLGETQYF
TRBJ2-3	-	-	TRBV20-1	15	TGCAGTGCTTCCTCCGGGACTCTAACCACAGAAACGCAGTATTTT	CSASSGTLTTETQYF
TRBJ1-5	-	-	TRBV7-2	15	TGTGCCAGCAGCTTCGAGGGAAAGGGTAATCAGCCCCAGCATTTT	CASSFEGKGNQPQHF
TRBJ1-1	-	-	TRBV20-1	14	TGCAGTGCTAGAGAGGGCCGTCTCCGCACTGAAGCTTTCTTT	CSAREGRLRTEAFF
TRBJ2-5	-	-	TRBV7-3	12	TGTGCCAGCAGCTCCGTACGAGGCGACCAGTACTTC	CASSSVRGDQYF
TRBJ2-5	-	-	TRBV12-3/TRBV12-4	14	TGTGCCAGCAGTAACCGACAGCCTCAAGAGACCCAGTACTTC	CASSNRQPQETQYF